These T cell receptor beta chains were read from a single sample in a study of blood T cell repertoires in COVID-19. TCRdb's table, derived via immunoSEQ multiplex PCR, lists solely in-frame clones and lacks some. The repertoire holds under 200,000 clones, approximately 85% seen once, with roughly 1.3% in the top ten. Sequencing was carried out using peripheral blood. The receptors stem from a man aged 55 to 70 who had recovered from COVID-19. Both conserved end residues are part of each CDR3. Fields, in order: D gene, clone size, J gene, V gene, CDR3 protein, CDR3 DNA. D genes are given only for firm matches. Not all rows give a size; the values are once, few, many and, for expanded clones, a class.

TRBD1,.,TRBJ1-6,TRBV5-1,CASSLSPGTGVNSPLHF,TGCGCCAGCAGCTTGTCACCGGGGACAGGGGTTAATTCACCCCTCCACTTT
.,.,TRBJ2-3,TRBV9,CASSVAADTQYF,TGTGCCAGCAGCGTAGCGGCAGATACGCAGTATTTT
TRBD1,.,TRBJ1-2,TRBV4-1,CASSQLSGTGVDGYTF,TGCGCCAGCAGCCAACTGTCCGGGACAGGAGTTGATGGCTACACCTTC
.,.,TRBJ1-4,TRBV10-3,CATSGQLEKLFF,TGTGCCACATCGGGTCAGCTTGAAAAACTGTTTTTT
.,.,TRBJ2-3,TRBV11-2,CASSLARGSDTQYF,TGTGCCAGCAGCTTAGCACGGGGGTCTGATACGCAGTATTTT
TRBD2,.,TRBJ2-7,TRBV5-4,CATSSGREGYEQYF,TGTGCCACCTCCTCGGGACGGGAGGGGTACGAGCAGTACTTC
TRBD1,.,TRBJ2-3,TRBV6-6,CASSPSDRGNRRRGDTQYF,TGTGCCAGCAGTCCGTCTGACAGGGGAAATCGCAGACGAGGGGATACGCAGTATTTT
TRBD1,.,TRBJ2-2,TRBV24-1,CATAGQDDTGELFF,TGTGCCACCGCCGGACAGGACGACACCGGGGAGCTGTTTTTT
.,.,TRBJ1-2,TRBV25-1,CASSRGASGYTF,TGTGCCAGCAGTCGGGGGGCAAGTGGCTACACCTTC
.,.,TRBJ2-5,TRBV4-3,CASSQDTGETQYF,TGCGCCAGCAGCCAAGATACAGGTGAGACCCAGTACTTC
TRBD1,.,TRBJ1-2,TRBV19,CASWTGFGYTF,TGTGCCAGTTGGACAGGGTTTGGCTACACCTTC
TRBD1,.,TRBJ1-1,TRBV7-3,CASSLNAGQGAGGTEAFF,TGTGCCAGCAGCTTAAACGCGGGACAGGGGGCCGGTGGCACTGAAGCTTTCTTT
.,few,TRBJ1-4,TRBV7-6,CASSSNFRGSTNEKLFF,TGTGCCAGCAGCTCGAACTTCAGAGGATCAACTAATGAAAAACTGTTTTTT
TRBD2,.,TRBJ2-3,TRBV5-1,CASNTLAGGADTQYF,TGCGCCAGCAACACACTAGCGGGGGGCGCAGATACGCAGTATTTT
.,few,TRBJ1-4,TRBV6-5,CASSYAGSATNEKLFF,TGTGCCAGCAGCTACGCGGGCAGCGCAACTAATGAAAAACTGTTTTTT
TRBD2,.,TRBJ2-1,TRBV5-1,CASSLEGGGFGGQFF,TGCGCCAGCAGCTTGGAAGGCGGGGGGTTCGGAGGGCAGTTCTTC
.,.,TRBJ2-3,TRBV6-6,CASSYTGEGADTQYF,TGTGCCAGCAGTTACACGGGGGAAGGGGCAGATACGCAGTATTTT
.,once,TRBJ1-2,TRBV7-8,CASSLSPDSLYNYGYTF,TGTGCCAGCAGCTTATCCCCGGACAGCCTATATAACTATGGCTACACCTTC
.,once,TRBJ2-4,TRBV6-6,CASSYDSKNIQYF,TGTGCCAGCAGTTACGACAGTAAAAACATTCAGTACTTC
.,.,TRBJ1-1,TRBV9,CASSSGSTEAFF,TGTGCCAGCAGCTCCGGGAGCACTGAAGCTTTCTTT
.,.,TRBJ2-5,TRBV19,CASSIRVGSGETQYF,TGTGCCAGTAGTATTCGGGTCGGGTCGGGGGAGACCCAGTACTTC
TRBD1,.,TRBJ2-7,TRBV29-1,CSISGQTSYEQYF,TGCAGCATTTCGGGACAGACCTCCTACGAGCAGTACTTC
TRBD1,.,TRBJ1-2,TRBV19,CASSPTRTGPIYGYTF,TGTGCCAGTAGTCCGACACGGACAGGACCGATCTATGGCTACACCTTC
TRBD2,.,TRBJ2-1,TRBV6-1,CASSEGLAGGNNEQFF,TGTGCCAGCAGTGAGGGACTAGCGGGGGGGAACAATGAGCAGTTCTTC
TRBD1,.,TRBJ2-5,TRBV6-5,CASSWGQGGVETQYF,TGTGCCAGCAGTTGGGGACAGGGGGGTGTAGAGACCCAGTACTTC
.,.,TRBJ2-4,TRBV28,CASSYNKNIQYF,TGTGCCAGCAGTTACAACAAAAACATTCAGTACTTC
.,.,TRBJ1-6,TRBV12-3/TRBV12-4,CASSYQQAPLHF,TGTGCCAGCAGCTACCAGCAGGCACCCCTCCACTTT
.,.,TRBJ1-4,TRBV6-7,CASSYPPGWSEKLFF,TGTGCCAGCAGTTACCCCCCCGGGTGGAGTGAAAAACTGTTTTTT
TRBD1,.,TRBJ1-1,TRBV5-4,CASSPPPQTGGATEAFF,TGTGCCAGCAGCCCACCCCCTCAGACAGGGGGGGCGACTGAAGCTTTCTTT
.,.,TRBJ1-2,TRBV12-3/TRBV12-4,CASSLRLYGYTF,TGTGCCAGCAGTCTCCGACTCTATGGCTACACCTTC
.,.,TRBJ1-4,TRBV6-5,CASSGREGEKLFF,TGTGCCAGCAGCGGACGGGAGGGCGAAAAACTGTTTTTT
.,.,TRBJ1-3,TRBV10-3,CAISDLGEGAGNTIYF,TGTGCCATCAGTGACCTCGGGGAAGGAGCTGGAAACACCATATATTTT
.,.,TRBJ1-3,TRBV15,CATRGDSGNTIYF,TGTGCCACCAGGGGCGACTCTGGAAACACCATATATTTT
.,.,TRBJ2-1,TRBV12-2,CASRLRGSGRPYNEQFF,TGTGCAAGTCGCCTTCGAGGGTCGGGCCGGCCCTACAATGAGCAGTTCTTC
TRBD2,.,TRBJ2-3,TRBV7-3,CASSFPSGGSDTQYF,TGTGCCAGCAGCTTCCCTAGCGGGGGGTCAGATACGCAGTATTTT
.,.,TRBJ2-1,TRBV24-1,CATSDPPEVNEQFF,TGTGCCACCAGTGACCCTCCGGAGGTCAATGAGCAGTTCTTC
TRBD1,.,TRBJ1-5,TRBV19,CASSRGLQGGNQPQHF,TGTGCCAGTAGCCGTGGGTTACAGGGGGGCAATCAGCCCCAGCATTTT
.,.,TRBJ1-1,TRBV19,CASSPNYREGGFF,TGTGCCAGTAGTCCGAACTACAGGGAGGGTGGTTTCTTT
TRBD2,.,TRBJ2-1,TRBV6-5,CASSPTERGREQFF,TGTGCCAGCAGCCCGACAGAGCGGGGACGAGAGCAGTTCTTC
TRBD1,.,TRBJ1-1,TRBV5-1,CASGQTGDTEAFF,TGCGCCAGCGGGCAGACAGGGGACACTGAAGCTTTCTTT
.,.,TRBJ2-2,TRBV6-5,CASRPGLNTGELFF,TGTGCCAGCAGACCCGGACTGAACACCGGGGAGCTGTTTTTT
.,.,TRBJ1-2,TRBV7-3,CASSLTAGNYGYTF,TGTGCCAGCAGCTTAACGGCAGGGAACTATGGCTACACCTTC
.,.,TRBJ1-1,TRBV7-9,CASQSGGIRDTEAFF,TGTGCCAGCCAATCCGGGGGGATAAGGGACACTGAAGCTTTCTTT
TRBD1,.,TRBJ1-6,TRBV7-2,CASSLWTGQNSPLHF,TGTGCCAGCAGCCTGTGGACAGGGCAAAATTCACCCCTCCACTTT
TRBD2,.,TRBJ2-1,TRBV19,CAHRGGGGNEQFF,TGTGCCCACCGGGGCGGGGGGGGCAATGAGCAGTTCTTC
TRBD2,.,TRBJ2-1,TRBV2,CASTRTRGAYNEQFF,TGTGCCAGCACCAGAACGCGGGGGGCTTACAATGAGCAGTTCTTC
.,.,TRBJ1-1,TRBV20-1,CSASLAGGYTEAFF,TGCAGTGCTAGTCTAGCGGGGGGCTACACTGAAGCTTTCTTT
.,.,TRBJ2-7,TRBV29-1,CSVHGGGDEQYF,TGCAGCGTTCACGGGGGAGGCGACGAGCAGTACTTC
.,many,TRBJ2-7,TRBV6-5,CASSSPFRYYEQYF,TGTGCCAGCAGCTCGCCTTTTCGGTACTACGAGCAGTACTTC
.,.,TRBJ1-2,TRBV12-3/TRBV12-4,CASSPPGHYGYTF,TGTGCCAGCAGTCCACCAGGGCACTATGGCTACACCTTC
TRBD1,.,TRBJ2-7,TRBV30,CAWAGTVEEQYF,TGTGCCTGGGCCGGGACAGTTGAAGAGCAGTACTTC